This passage covers 16 T cell receptor beta chains from one sample sequenced in a study of Ad26.COV2.S vaccination and SARS-CoV-2 variants. Noted treatment: approximately 18 received Ad26.COV2.S at low or high dose, single or two shots; roughly five received placebo; per-sample allocation not given. The samples date from day 63 after the first vaccine or placebo injection. Sequencing was performed with immunoSEQ multiplex PCR; in TCRdb, only in-frame clones are kept and a portion is missing. The data hold approximately 480,000 clones, with 70% to 90% observed a single time. Sequences were derived from peripheral blood, sampled in a trial of Ad26.COV2.S vaccine versus placebo. Receptors originate from a person aged 18-60 years who received the Ad26.COV2.S COVID-19 vaccine or a placebo.

This chain joins TRBV19 and TRBJ2-3, with 9 bases lining up with TRBD2. Germline lookup yields CDR1 LNHDA and CDR2 SQIVND (reference sequence). V lost 3 bases and J lost 10; bases outside the gene matches: 5. The CDR3 extends over 13 amino acids. The CDR3 region is CASSMREGQAQYF. CDR3 nucleotide sequence: TGTGCCAGTAGTATGCGGGAGGGCCAGGCGCAGTATTTT.

The sample holds one count of this clone. V gene TRBV6-2 or TRBV6-3 combines with J gene TRBJ2-7; TRBD2 is a possible D gene (5 bases). This CDR3 comprises 12 residues. Germline V CDR1 and CDR2: MNHEY, SVGEGT. Trimming took off 7 bases at V and 2 bases at J, with 9 bases between the two ends. The CDR3 bases are TGTGCCAGCACCCCGGGGACCTACGAGCAGTACTTC. Its protein product is CASTPGTYEQYF.

The chain joins TRBV11-3 to TRBJ2-1; maybe TRBD2 (6 bases). Per the germline V gene, CDR1 is SGHNT and CDR2 is YENEEA. The CDR3 extends over 16 amino acids. V dropped 1 base and J dropped 5 bases, with 15 bases sitting between them. The CDR3 here is CASSLGGILGNNEQFF. The CDR3 DNA follows: TGTGCCAGCAGCTTAGGCGGGATCTTAGGGAACAATGAGCAGTTCTTC.

The V call is TRBV18, the J call TRBJ2-1; the match to TRBD1 covers 9 bases. The trim removed 0 bases at V and 9 bases at J, leaving 9 bases unmatched. Germline CDR1 is KGHSH and CDR2 is LQKENI. The CDR3 loop spans 16 amino acids. CDR3 nucleotide sequence: TGTGCCAGCTCACCACCCCGGACAGGGGTTTTTAGTGAGCAGTTCTTC. Amino acid sequence: CASSPPRTGVFSEQFF.

V gene TRBV28 combines with J gene TRBJ2-7; TRBD2 matches 11 bases. Germline assignment: CDR1 MDHEN and CDR2 SYDVKM. The CDR3 sequence is 16 residues long. The V segment lost 3 bases and the J segment 7 bases; nucleotides outside the gene matches: 11. CDR3 DNA: TGTGCCAGCAGTTTGCCCACTAGCGGGAGCGCAAGTGAGCAGTACTTC. This sequence encodes CASSLPTSGSASEQYF.

The chain is built from TRBV7-9 and TRBJ2-7; D not resolved. Trimming took off 10 bases at V and 0 bases at J, with 16 bases between the two ends. The length of the CDR3 is 14 residues. Germline CDR1 SEHNR, CDR2 FQNEAQ (reference sequence). The CDR3 DNA follows: TGTGCCATCCAAATCCTCGACCTCTCCTACGAGCAGTACTTC. Translation: CAIQILDLSYEQYF.

The chain is built from TRBV4-2 and TRBJ1-5; D uncertain. Germline V lookup: CDR1 LGHNA, CDR2 YNFKEQ. This CDR3 has 14 amino acids. V was trimmed by 0 bases and J by 4 bases, leaving 7 bases between them. The CDR3 here is CASSQDPSNQPQHF. The CDR3, as DNA: TGTGCCAGCAGCCAAGATCCCTCGAATCAGCCCCAGCATTTT.

This sequence joins TRBV4-3 and TRBJ1-4; D remains ambiguous. Looked up from germline, CDR1 is LGHNA and CDR2 is YSLEER. The V and J ends lost 1 base and 8 bases respectively, with 14 bases between them. The CDR3 covers 15 residues. The CDR3 sequence: CASSQVRPGVEKLFF. The CDR3 nucleotides are TGCGCCAGCAGCCAAGTCCGTCCCGGAGTAGAAAAACTGTTTTTT.

DNA of the CDR3: TGTGCCTGGAGGAGGGAGTCCGGGCAAACCTACGAGCAGTACTTC. Translation gives CAWRRESGQTYEQYF. The chain has TRBV30 and TRBJ2-7; D is possibly TRBD2 (5 bases). The CDR3 totals 15 residues. V was cut by 3 bases and J by 2 bases, with 17 bases left in between. Germline V gene data show CDR1 as GTSNPN and CDR2 as SVGIG (reference sequence).

The chain uses TRBV29-1 and TRBJ2-3; D is uncertain. The CDR3 runs 14 residues. The V end was cut by 7 bases, the J end by 2 bases, with 16 bases between. Germline CDR1 and CDR2: SQVTM and ANQGSEA. The CDR3: CSADKTGLTDTQYF. The CDR3, as DNA: TGCAGCGCTGACAAAACTGGCCTCACAGATACGCAGTATTTT.

The chain joins TRBV28 to TRBJ1-4; D uncertain. With 9 bases removed from V and 0 bases from J, the gap between germline ends came to 5 bases. Germline CDR1 is MDHEN and CDR2 is SYDVKM. CDR3 length equals 12 residues. CDR3 coding DNA: TGTGCCAGTTTCACAACTAATGAAAAACTGTTTTTT. Encoded protein: CASFTTNEKLFF.

The V gene is TRBV4-3, the J gene TRBJ2-3; 10 nucleotides align to TRBD2. V was pared by 2 bases and J by 3 bases, with 8 bases of the junction left unmatched. CDR1 is LGHNA, CDR2 YSLEER, per germline. There are 17 residues in the CDR3. CDR3 DNA: TGCGCCAGCAGCCAACCAACCCTAGCGGGAGCTACAGATACGCAGTATTTT. This codes for CASSQPTLAGATDTQYF.

The chain employs TRBV6-2 or TRBV6-3 and TRBJ2-5, with a tentative D call TRBD2 (5 bases). The CDR3 length is 13 residues. V was pared by 2 bases and J by 5 bases, with 9 bases between. CDR1 MNHEY and CDR2 SVGEGT come from the germline V gene. CDR3 nucleotide sequence: TGTGCCAGCAGTTACGGGGAGATGGAGACCCAGTACTTC. It specifies CASSYGEMETQYF.

The rearrangement joins TRBV3-1 (or the pseudogene TRBV3-2) to TRBJ1-4; the match to TRBD1 covers 9 bases. This CDR3 has 14 residues. Trimming removed 6 bases from V and 4 bases from J; junction bases left unmatched: 3. Per the germline V gene, CDR1 is LGHDT and CDR2 is YNNKEL (reference sequence). This CDR3 is CASSDRGVNEKLFF. CDR3 nucleotides: TGTGCCAGCAGTGACAGGGGGGTTAATGAAAAACTGTTTTTT.

The chain employs TRBV21-1 and TRBJ2-3; no check of the table's D call, TRBD2, against the DNA was made. TRBV21-1 is a pseudogene. The CDR3 has 15 residues. CDR3 sequence (DNA): TGTGCCAGCAGCTACACTAGCGGGAGTACAGATACGCAGTATTTT. It translates to CASSYTSGSTDTQYF.

The chain links TRBV29-1 to TRBJ1-2; D perhaps matches TRBD1 (6 bases). V lost 0 bases, J lost 1 base, and 6 bases lay in between. Per the germline V gene, CDR1 is SQVTM and CDR2 is ANQGSEA. The CDR3 runs 13 residues. CDR3 residues: CSVEEQGNYGYTF. The CDR3 DNA reads as TGCAGCGTTGAAGAACAGGGTAACTATGGCTACACCTTC.